Reported below is one T cell receptor beta chain. Before they entered the study, exposed participants had met a COVID-19 case within 2 weeks. This sample is drawn from a study of blood T cell repertoires in COVID-19. Clones were sequenced by immunoSEQ multiplex PCR, and TCRdb holds only the in-frame ones, with some missing. In the table there are roughly 270,000 clones, around 83% of which are singletons. The CDR3 runs 15 residues. Per germline, CDR1 LGHDT and CDR2 YNNKEL (reference sequence). J lost 7 bases, V lost 3 bases, and 9 bases had no gene match. The receptor comes from a man between 40 and 49 years old who had been exposed to COVID-19. The chain is built from TRBV3-1 (or the pseudogene TRBV3-2) and TRBJ2-5, with 9 bases lining up with TRBD1. The specimen was PBMCs or T cells enriched from blood (not recorded which). The CDR3 sequence: CASSHNTGGAGTQYF. As DNA, the CDR3 is TGTGCCAGCAGCCACAATACAGGGGGCGCAGGGACCCAGTACTTC.